This T cell receptor beta chain was captured in a study listed by TCRdb under 2016. The receptor library was made with RT-PCR. Reads for this sample came from an Illumina MiSeq. Starting from the raw public reads, TCRdb applied fastp trimming at Q25, assembled clones with MiXCR and retained in-frame beta chains. Each entry merges the rows of one CDR3 protein and shows their most common DNA and genes. For this sample there are about 700,000 distinct CDR3 sequences; 14% appear just once. The top ten constitute 3.6% of the sample. This clonotype was counted a few times. The antigen this receptor binds is unknown. No much larger clone exists at a distance of one base, and base qualities are not known. This receptor was obtained from a female donor in good health, serving as a healthy control. Sequenced input: memory CD4+ T cells from blood.

At the DNA level, the sequence is TGTGCCAGCAGCTCAGTTTCGGGCGTCGTAGGCTCTGAAGCTTTCTTT. Its translation is CASSSVSGVVGSEAFF. The chain employs TRBV6-1 and TRBJ1-1; no D gene call is confident. From a lookup of the germline V gene, CDR1 and CDR2 are MNHNS and SASEGT. From its cysteine to its phenylalanine, the CDR3 spans 16 amino acids. Only the CDR3 part of the read is kept: 48 bases, read in frame from the first base. V is pared back by 6 bases and J by 6 bases, with 23 bases lying between the germline termini.